This T cell receptor (beta chain) was observed in a study of cytomegalovirus exposure and HLA in healthy donors. Points from the study as a whole: Published work reported that the classifier diagnosed cytomegalovirus status with high specificity and sensitivity. Most observed TCR sequences were rare, whereas some public TCRs were detected in many donors.

In the case of this clone: Its antigen is undetermined.

This CDR3 is 13 amino acids long. Profiled with immunoSEQ multiplex PCR; TCRdb holds only in-frame clones, not every one. This sample yields about 160,000 clones, of which approximately 86% are seen a single time; about 2.2% belongs to the top ten. This receptor was identified in a woman aged 18-29 years in good health and CMV-seronegative. V usage is TRBV12-2 and J usage is TRBJ2-5; TRBD1 is the table's D call, not checked against the DNA. TRBV12-2 is reported as a pseudogene. The sequenced material came from PBMCs. The CDR3 loop reads CASRSTGEETQYF. CDR3 nucleotides: TGTGCAAGTCGCTCGACAGGTGAGGAGACCCAGTACTTC.